The rows below give T cell receptor beta chains drawn from one sample of a study of T cell responses to AZD1222 COVID-19 vaccine. Sequencing was performed with immunoSEQ multiplex PCR; in TCRdb, only in-frame clones are kept and a portion is missing. The table has 95,000 to 150,000 clones, more than 75% seen once. This sample comprised peripheral blood, obtained on day 0 of AZD1222 vaccination. Receptors originate from an adult in good health. CDR3s include the opening cysteine and the closing phenylalanine or tryptophan. A D gene is named only where the DNA matches it firmly. A row's size may be missing; if present it is once, few, many or a size class.

abundance	j_gene	v_gene	d_gene	CDR3aa	CDR3nt
.	TRBJ1-2	TRBV5-6	.	CASSFGIPGRGYTF	TGTGCCAGCAGCTTCGGCATCCCCGGGAGAGGCTACACCTTC
.	TRBJ1-2	TRBV6-5	.	CASMRSAGATRGYTF	TGTGCCAGCATGCGGTCGGCAGGGGCTACACGGGGCTACACCTTC
.	TRBJ2-7	TRBV6-5	TRBD2	CASRASGSPTYEQYF	TGTGCCAGCAGGGCCAGCGGGAGTCCGACCTACGAGCAGTACTTC
once	TRBJ1-5	TRBV27	.	CASSAQGGFSNQPQHF	TGTGCCAGCAGTGCCCAGGGAGGGTTCAGCAATCAGCCCCAGCATTTT
.	TRBJ2-7	TRBV2	TRBD1	CASSAGQEPYEQYF	TGTGCCAGCAGTGCGGGACAGGAGCCCTACGAGCAGTACTTC
.	TRBJ1-2	TRBV4-3	TRBD1	CASSPREGAKVGYTF	TGCGCCAGCAGCCCGAGGGAGGGGGCTAAGGTTGGCTACACCTTC
.	TRBJ2-4	TRBV30	TRBD1	CALDRGHDIQYF	TGTGCCCTGGACAGGGGGCATGACATTCAGTACTTC
few	TRBJ2-7	TRBV28	.	CASSFRRGLREQYF	TGTGCCAGCAGTTTCCGGAGGGGCCTGCGGGAGCAGTACTTC
.	TRBJ1-5	TRBV6-5	.	CASSFRSNQPQHF	TGTGCCAGCAGTTTTCGGAGCAATCAGCCCCAGCATTTT
.	TRBJ2-2	TRBV7-3	TRBD2	CASSSSGRMPGELFF	TGTGCCAGCAGCTCTAGCGGGAGGATGCCCGGGGAGCTGTTTTTT
.	TRBJ2-2	TRBV6-5	.	CASSPIANTGELFF	TGTGCCAGCAGTCCCATCGCGAACACCGGGGAGCTGTTTTTT
.	TRBJ1-4	TRBV9	.	CASSPEGEKLFF	TGTGCCAGCAGCCCCGAAGGTGAAAAACTGTTTTTT
.	TRBJ2-3	TRBV3-1/TRBV3-2	.	CASSQVVDWNTDTQYF	TGTGCCAGCAGCCAAGTGGTCGACTGGAACACAGATACGCAGTATTTT
.	TRBJ2-7	TRBV18	.	CASSGLGYEQYF	TGTGCCAGCTCTGGGCTAGGCTACGAGCAGTACTTC
.	TRBJ2-7	TRBV4-1	TRBD1	CASSQDPAPTGATYEQYF	TGCGCCAGCAGCCAAGACCCCGCCCCGACAGGGGCCACCTACGAGCAGTACTTC
once	TRBJ1-2	TRBV24-1	.	CATSGGLNYGYTF	TGTGCCACCAGTGGAGGGCTGAACTATGGCTACACCTTC
.	TRBJ2-2	TRBV5-1	TRBD2	CASSNGLAGGIGELFF	TGCGCCAGCAGCAACGGACTAGCGGGAGGAATCGGGGAGCTGTTTTTT
.	TRBJ2-7	TRBV9	.	CASSVGGISYEQYF	TGTGCCAGCAGCGTAGGAGGGATCTCCTACGAGCAGTACTTC
once	TRBJ1-2	TRBV4-1	.	CASSQAQGRNYGYTF	TGCGCCAGCAGCCAGGCACAGGGTAGGAACTATGGCTACACCTTC
.	TRBJ2-4	TRBV5-1	TRBD1	CASSFSGQEDIQYF	TGCGCCAGCAGCTTCTCTGGACAGGAGGATATTCAGTACTTC
.	TRBJ1-2	TRBV9	.	CASSVENVGYTF	TGTGCCAGCAGCGTAGAGAATGTTGGCTACACCTTC
.	TRBJ2-7	TRBV30	.	CASRGTMLSEQYF	TGTGCCTCTCGCGGGACAATGCTTTCCGAGCAGTACTTC
.	TRBJ2-2	TRBV28	.	CASSGADANTGELFF	TGTGCCAGCAGTGGGGCTGACGCGAACACCGGGGAGCTGTTTTTT
.	TRBJ2-2	TRBV2	.	CASSKASSTGELFF	TGTGCCAGCAGTAAGGCTTCGAGCACCGGGGAGCTGTTTTTT
.	TRBJ2-7	TRBV6-6	.	CASSYPGERTYEQYF	TGTGCCAGCAGTTACCCAGGGGAGAGGACCTACGAGCAGTACTTC
.	TRBJ2-6	TRBV30	.	CAWSVSLSGANVLTF	TGTGCCTGGAGTGTAAGTCTATCTGGGGCCAACGTCCTGACTTTC
.	TRBJ1-1	TRBV5-1	.	CASSSPLTGNTEAFF	TGCGCCAGCAGCAGCCCATTGACAGGGAACACTGAAGCTTTCTTT
.	TRBJ2-1	TRBV7-8	TRBD2	CASSLPRAGGRGNEQFF	TGTGCCAGCAGCTTACCCCGAGCGGGCGGGAGGGGCAATGAGCAGTTCTTC
.	TRBJ2-7	TRBV12-3/TRBV12-4	.	CASSFGRTYEQYF	TGTGCCAGCAGTTTTGGCCGTACCTACGAGCAGTACTTC
once	TRBJ2-7	TRBV28	.	CASSPMGRVDEQYF	TGTGCCAGCAGTCCCATGGGCAGGGTGGACGAGCAGTACTTC
.	TRBJ1-1	TRBV25-1	.	CASSLKTNTEAFF	TGTGCCAGCAGTCTTAAAACGAACACTGAAGCTTTCTTT
.	TRBJ2-3	TRBV5-1	TRBD1	CASSDTGTGPDTQYF	TGCGCCAGCAGCGATACCGGGACAGGGCCAGATACGCAGTATTTT
.	TRBJ2-1	TRBV2	TRBD2	CASSPLAEQFF	TGTGCCAGCAGTCCACTAGCGGAGCAGTTCTTC
.	TRBJ2-7	TRBV28	TRBD1	CASSSPGQGLGEQYF	TGTGCCAGCAGTTCTCCGGGACAGGGTCTAGGCGAGCAGTACTTC
.	TRBJ1-2	TRBV7-9	TRBD1	CASSVGQNYGYTF	TGTGCCAGCAGCGTGGGACAGAACTATGGCTACACCTTC
.	TRBJ2-1	TRBV7-9	TRBD2	CASSVLAGGGNEQFF	TGTGCCAGCAGCGTACTAGCGGGAGGGGGAAATGAGCAGTTCTTC
few	TRBJ1-1	TRBV14	TRBD1	CASSKGQGDLNTEAFF	TGTGCCAGCAGCAAAGGACAGGGGGATTTGAACACTGAAGCTTTCTTT
once	TRBJ2-7	TRBV4-3	TRBD2	CASSQGVAGGGIFYEQYF	TGCGCCAGCAGCCAAGGGGTAGCGGGCGGGGGAATTTTCTACGAGCAGTACTTC
.	TRBJ1-1	TRBV5-4	.	CASSFTGNTEAFF	TGTGCCAGCAGCTTCACGGGGAACACTGAAGCTTTCTTT
.	TRBJ2-3	TRBV5-4	TRBD2	CASSEGLAGAFGDTQYF	TGTGCCAGCAGCGAGGGACTAGCGGGGGCCTTCGGAGATACGCAGTATTTT
once	TRBJ2-3	TRBV9	.	CASSVISSDTQYF	TGTGCCAGCAGCGTCATCAGCTCAGATACGCAGTATTTT
.	TRBJ2-5	TRBV6-5	.	CASSYGGETQYF	TGTGCCAGCAGTTACGGCGGGGAGACCCAGTACTTC
few	TRBJ1-4	TRBV19	.	CASQRSVREKLFF	TGTGCCAGTCAACGCTCTGTGCGTGAAAAACTGTTTTTT
.	TRBJ1-3	TRBV19	.	CASRGHLNSGNTIYF	TGTGCCAGTAGGGGACACCTCAATTCTGGAAACACCATATATTTT
.	TRBJ2-6	TRBV7-8	.	CASSSLAANVLTF	TGTGCCAGCAGCTCCCTGGCGGCCAACGTCCTGACTTTC
.	TRBJ1-2	TRBV5-8	.	CASSPNQAQSGGYTF	TGTGCCAGCAGCCCTAACCAGGCCCAATCGGGAGGCTACACCTTC
.	TRBJ2-3	TRBV6-7	.	CASSYNVSGVGTDTQYF	TGTGCCAGCAGTTACAATGTTTCGGGGGTGGGCACAGATACGCAGTATTTT
.	TRBJ2-7	TRBV11-3	.	CASSLGSGPYYEQYF	TGTGCCAGCAGCTTAGGTTCGGGGCCGTACTACGAGCAGTACTTC
.	TRBJ1-2	TRBV7-8	TRBD1	CASSPRRGAGDYGYTF	TGTGCCAGCAGCCCACGCAGGGGGGCAGGGGATTATGGCTACACCTTC